This T cell receptor beta chain is from a study of shared clonotypes between healthy human individuals. Study outcomes and limitations: Around 5% was the fraction of naive CD4 clonotypes found shared across several donors.

In the case of this clone: Antigen: not known.

CDR3 size: 13 residues. CDR1 MNHNS and CDR2 SASEGT come from the germline V gene. Trimming removed 0 bases from V and 7 bases from J; junction bases left unmatched: 1. The data were produced by immunoSEQ multiplex PCR, yet TCRdb's version contains in-frame clones alone and is incomplete. Altogether 150,000 to 200,000 clones are present, roughly 93% being singletons, with the ten largest covering roughly 0.07%. The rearrangement joins TRBV6-1 to TRBJ2-7, with 9 bases matching TRBD2. The clonotype comes from a woman in her thirties in good health. Input material: naive CD4+ T cells sorted from blood. Indicated subset: CD45RA+ positively selected. Here the CDR3 reads CASSEATSGEQYF. DNA for the CDR3: TGTGCCAGCAGTGAAGCGACTAGCGGTGAGCAGTACTTC.